This record concerns one T cell receptor (beta chain) sequence. In the PCR, 60 Vbeta and 13 Jbeta primers were used. Assay used: immunoSEQ multiplex PCR; TCRdb lists only in-frame clones, some missing. This sample has about 180,000 clones; just under 80% occur once, and the top ten carry under 2%. Trimming removed 4 bases at V and 4 bases at J, with 8 bases between. Per germline, CDR1 SGDLS and CDR2 YYNGEE. CDR3 length: 13 residues. The entry originates in a study of cytomegalovirus exposure and HLA in healthy donors. This rearrangement joins TRBV9 to TRBJ2-2; no clear D gene. Source material: PBMCs. The clonotype was recovered from a woman aged 25 to 39 in good health and CMV-seronegative. The CDR3 reads CASSFSSTGELFF. Here the CDR3 DNA reads TGTGCCAGCAGCTTCTCCTCCACCGGGGAGCTGTTTTTT.